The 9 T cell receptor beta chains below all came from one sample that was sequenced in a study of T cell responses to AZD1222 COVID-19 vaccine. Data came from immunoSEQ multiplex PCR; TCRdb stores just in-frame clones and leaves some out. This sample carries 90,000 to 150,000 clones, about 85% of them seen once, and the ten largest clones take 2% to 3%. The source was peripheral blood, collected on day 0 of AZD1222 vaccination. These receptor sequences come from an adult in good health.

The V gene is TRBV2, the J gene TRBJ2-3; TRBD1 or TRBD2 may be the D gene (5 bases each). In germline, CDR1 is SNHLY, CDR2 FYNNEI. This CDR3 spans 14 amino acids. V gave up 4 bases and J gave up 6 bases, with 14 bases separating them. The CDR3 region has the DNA TGTGCCAGCAGTGTTTGGGGGAGTGGGGATACGCAGTATTTT. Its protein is CASSVWGSGDTQYF.

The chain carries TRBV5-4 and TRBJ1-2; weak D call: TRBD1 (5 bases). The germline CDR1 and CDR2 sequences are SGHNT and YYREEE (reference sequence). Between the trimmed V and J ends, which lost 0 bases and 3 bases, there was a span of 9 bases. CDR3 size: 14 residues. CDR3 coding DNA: TGTGCCAGCAGCTTGGAAGGGGCTTACTATGGCTACACCTTC. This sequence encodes CASSLEGAYYGYTF.

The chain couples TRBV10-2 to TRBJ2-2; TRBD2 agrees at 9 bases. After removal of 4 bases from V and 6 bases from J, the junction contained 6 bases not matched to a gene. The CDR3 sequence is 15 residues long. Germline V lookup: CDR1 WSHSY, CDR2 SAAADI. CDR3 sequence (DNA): TGCGCCAGCAGTGGGGGTAGCGGGAGCTCCGGGGAGCTGTTTTTT. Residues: CASSGGSGSSGELFF.

The CDR3 bases are TGCGCCAGCAGCCAAGAAAGGGGGACAGGGCCTCTCGAAAACATTCAGTACTTC. Its protein product is CASSQERGTGPLENIQYF. V and J are TRBV4-1 and TRBJ2-4; 9 nucleotides align to TRBD1. Germline lookup yields CDR1 MGHRA and CDR2 YSYEKL. The CDR3 runs to 18 residues. V was clipped by 0 bases and J by 5 bases; unmatched bases: 11.

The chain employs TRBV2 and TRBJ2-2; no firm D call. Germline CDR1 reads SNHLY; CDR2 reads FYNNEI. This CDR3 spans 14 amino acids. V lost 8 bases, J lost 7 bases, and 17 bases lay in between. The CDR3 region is CASGPLRAGGELFF. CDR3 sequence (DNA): TGTGCCAGCGGACCTCTTCGGGCAGGCGGGGAGCTGTTTTTT. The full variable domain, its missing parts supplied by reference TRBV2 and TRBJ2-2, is EPEVTQTPSHQVTQMGQEVILRCVPISNHLYFYWYRQILGQKVEFLVSFYNNEISEKSEIFDDQFSVERPDGSNFTLKIRSTKLEDSAMYFCASGPLRAGGELFFGEGSRLTVL.

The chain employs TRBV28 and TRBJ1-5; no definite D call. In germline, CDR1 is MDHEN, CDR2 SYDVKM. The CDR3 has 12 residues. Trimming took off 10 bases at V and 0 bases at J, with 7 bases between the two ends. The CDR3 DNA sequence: TGTGCCACCTTGTCTAGCAATCAGCCCCAGCATTTT. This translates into CATLSSNQPQHF.

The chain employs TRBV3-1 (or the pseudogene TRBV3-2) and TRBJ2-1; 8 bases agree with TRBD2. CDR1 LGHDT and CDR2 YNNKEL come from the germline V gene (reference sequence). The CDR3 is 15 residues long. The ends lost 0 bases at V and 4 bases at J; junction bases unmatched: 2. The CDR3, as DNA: TGTGCCAGCAGCCAAGATCCGGGGGGGTACAATGAGCAGTTCTTC. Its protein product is CASSQDPGGYNEQFF.

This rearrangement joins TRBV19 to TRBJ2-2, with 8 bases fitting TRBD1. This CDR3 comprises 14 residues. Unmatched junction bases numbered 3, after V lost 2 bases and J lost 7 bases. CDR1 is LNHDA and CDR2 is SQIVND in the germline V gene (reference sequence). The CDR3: CASSIQGARGELFF. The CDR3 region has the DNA TGTGCCAGTAGTATACAGGGGGCGCGCGGGGAGCTGTTTTTT.

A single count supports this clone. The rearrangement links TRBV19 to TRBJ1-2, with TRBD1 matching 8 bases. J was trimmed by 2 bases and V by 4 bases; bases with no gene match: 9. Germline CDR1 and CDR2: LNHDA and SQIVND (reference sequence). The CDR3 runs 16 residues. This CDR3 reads CASSNPLTGVNYGYTF. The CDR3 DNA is TGTGCCAGTAGTAACCCCCTGACAGGGGTCAACTATGGCTACACCTTC.